The TCR beta chain under discussion was sequenced for a study of blood T cell repertoires in COVID-19. As originally analysed: By means of reference gene primer amplification, nucleated cell counts were estimated. Profiled with immunoSEQ multiplex PCR; TCRdb holds only in-frame clones, not every one. V, J and clone size derive from that table, while D and trimming were established from the DNA sequence. The data contain around 140,000 clones, roughly nine tenths of them singletons. The origin of this receptor is a man between 18 and 35 years old with COVID-19, enrolled during active disease. Sequenced sample: peripheral blood.

CDR3 in amino acids: CATSSVDRSQETQYF. The CDR3 DNA reads as TGTGCCACCAGCAGCGTAGACAGGTCCCAAGAGACCCAGTACTTC. The chain is built from TRBV15 and TRBJ2-5, with D maybe TRBD1 (6 bases). Per the germline V gene, CDR1 is LNHNV and CDR2 is YYDKDF (reference sequence). The CDR3 spans 15 residues. The V and J ends lost 3 bases and 1 base respectively, with 12 bases between them.